Sequencing of this TCR beta chain was carried out in a study of blood T cells in healthy people across ages. Points from the study as a whole: Among T cells, TCR beta diversity per million cells dropped roughly linearly as age rose. Naive T cell percentage showed a strong correlation with TCR beta diversity.

V dropped 3 bases and J dropped 2; count of bases not matched to a gene: 4. The CDR3 spans 15 residues. This clonotype has a single count. The antigen is undetermined. The authors ran a second PCR of about 7 to 11 cycles using a sample-barcoded 5' primer and a J-beta primer mix. No fewer than 2.5 million CDR3-containing paired-end reads came from each sample. Via MiXCR, TCRdb re-called the 5' RACE reads, giving one row per CDR3 protein. The sample shows approximately 800,000 distinct CDR3 sequences, more than 50% of them seen only once. The rearrangement joins TRBV12-3 or TRBV12-4 to TRBJ2-3; TRBD2 agrees at 8 bases. The sample was blood. The source is a man in his forties in good health. The DNA of the CDR3 is TGTGCCAGCAGTTTGGCTAGCGGGTACACAGATACGCAGTATTTT. Amino acids: CASSLASGYTDTQYF.